The 13 T cell receptor beta chains reported below all come from one sample, sequenced in a study of CD8+ T cells in alopecia areata. Extraction and reverse transcription of RNA yielded cDNA as the sequencing template. Clones were sequenced by immunoSEQ multiplex PCR, and TCRdb holds only the in-frame ones, with some missing. The sample includes 100,000 to 150,000 clones, around 50% seen only once; the top ten take roughly 10%. Sequencing was carried out using NKG2D-low CD8+ T cells sorted from blood. The receptors derive from a human donor with alopecia areata.

The chain uses TRBV29-1 and TRBJ1-2; no definite D call. CDR3 length: 11 residues. Germline V gene data show CDR1 as SQVTM and CDR2 as ANQGSEA. Trimming stripped 4 bases from V and 4 bases from J, with 7 bases between. The CDR3 here is CSVGGSYGYTF. CDR3 bases: TGCAGCGTTGGTGGTTCCTATGGCTACACCTTC.

This rearrangement joins TRBV29-1 to TRBJ2-7; D gene uncertain. Germline V gives CDR1 SQVTM, CDR2 ANQGSEA. The CDR3 is made up of 13 amino acids. Deletions cut 1 base from V and 5 bases from J, with 12 bases between. The CDR3 DNA reads as TGCAGCGTTGAAGGCCACGATGGGGACGAGCAGTACTTC. Translated: CSVEGHDGDEQYF.

In this sample, this clone turned up a few times. The rearrangement joins TRBV19 to TRBJ1-1; D is unresolved. This CDR3 comprises 15 residues. V was pared by 7 bases and J by 0 bases, with 15 bases between. Germline CDR1 is LNHDA and CDR2 is SQIVND (reference sequence). In DNA form, the CDR3 reads TGTGCCAGTACACCCTATGTGTTTATGAACACTGAAGCTTTCTTT. Encoded protein: CASTPYVFMNTEAFF.

This clone was seen only a few times. The chain couples TRBV28 to TRBJ2-1; a possible D gene is TRBD1 (5 bases). Germline V CDR1 and CDR2: MDHEN, SYDVKM. V was cut by 6 bases and J by 7 bases, with 10 bases left in between. The CDR3 has 12 residues. The CDR3 DNA reads as TGTGCCAGCAGCCGACCAGGGAATGAGCAGTTCTTC. This sequence encodes CASSRPGNEQFF.

In its sample, this clone was seen once. The CDR3 loop is CASSFSQTPYTEAFF. CDR3 bases: TGTGCCAGCAGCTTTAGCCAGACCCCGTACACTGAAGCTTTCTTT. V gene TRBV5-6 combines with J gene TRBJ1-1; no clear D. V lost 2 bases and J 3 bases, leaving 14 bases between the germline ends. There are 15 residues in the CDR3. Per the germline V gene, CDR1 is SGHDT and CDR2 is YYEEEE. Variable domain in full (rest from reference TRBV5-6 and TRBJ1-1): DAGVTQSPTHLIKTRGQQVTLRCSPKSGHDTVSWYQQALGQGPQFIFQYYEEEERQRGNFPDRFSGHQFPNYSSELNVNALLLGDSALYLCASSFSQTPYTEAFFGQGTRLTVV.

CDR3 residues: CASSYGTTNTGELFF. The DNA of the CDR3 is TGTGCCAGCAGTTACGGGACAACGAACACCGGGGAGCTGTTTTTT. V and J are TRBV6-5 and TRBJ2-2; a possible D gene is TRBD1 (6 bases). The CDR3 runs to 15 residues. Germline assignment: CDR1 MNHEY and CDR2 SVGAGI. V was cut by 2 bases and J by 0 bases, with 7 bases left in between.

This clone occurred a few times. This chain connects TRBV28 to TRBJ2-1; D is possibly TRBD2 (5 bases). The CDR3 runs to 13 residues. Germline values: CDR1 MDHEN, CDR2 SYDVKM. The V gene lost 2 bases and the J gene lost 6 bases, with 8 bases spanning the gap. In nucleotides, the CDR3 is TGTGCCAGCAGTTTAGGACTCCTCAATGAGCAGTTCTTC. Protein sequence: CASSLGLLNEQFF.

This clone appeared a few times. The chain joins TRBV28 to TRBJ2-3; no reliable D call. CDR1 is MDHEN and CDR2 is SYDVKM in the germline V gene. The CDR3 totals 12 residues. Trimming stripped 5 bases from V and 4 bases from J, with 7 bases between. The CDR3 protein is CASSRGSDTQYF. CDR3 nucleotides: TGTGCCAGCAGTCGTGGATCAGATACGCAGTATTTT.

The V and J genes are TRBV7-9 and TRBJ2-2; D remains unclear. The length of the CDR3 is 14 residues. Trimming shortened V by 5 bases and J by 1 base, and 8 bases separated the two germline ends. Looked up from germline, CDR1 is SEHNR and CDR2 is FQNEAQ (reference sequence). The DNA of the CDR3 is TGTGCCAGCAGCCCTTTGGGGAACACCGGGGAGCTGTTTTTT. This encodes CASSPLGNTGELFF.

This chain joins TRBV5-6 and TRBJ2-1; D remains ambiguous. The V end was cut by 2 bases, the J end by 5 bases, with 11 bases between. The germline V gene encodes CDR1 SGHDT and CDR2 YYEEEE. This CDR3 is 14 amino acids long. The CDR3 DNA reads TGTGCCAGCAGCTTACGGAACCCAAACAATGAGCAGTTCTTC. As protein: CASSLRNPNNEQFF.

The chain carries TRBV4-1 and TRBJ2-3, with TRBD2 matching 12 bases. Germline loops: CDR1 MGHRA, CDR2 YSYEKL. After removal of 1 base from V and 4 bases from J, the junction contained 3 bases not matched to a gene. The CDR3 sequence is 16 residues long. The CDR3 sequence: CASSQVASGGADTQYF. In DNA, the CDR3 is TGCGCCAGCAGCCAAGTTGCTAGCGGGGGGGCAGATACGCAGTATTTT.

The chain links TRBV30 to TRBJ2-1, with 7 bases that match TRBD2. This CDR3 has 15 amino acids. Germline V gene data show CDR1 as GTSNPN and CDR2 as SVGIG (reference sequence). The J segment lost 7 bases and the V segment lost 5 bases, leaving 14 bases of the junction unmatched. CDR3 residues: CAWELVGGGGNEQFF. The CDR3 nucleotides are TGTGCCTGGGAGCTCGTTGGGGGGGGAGGAAATGAGCAGTTCTTC. Full variable domain (rest looked up from reference TRBV30 and TRBJ2-1): SQTIHQWPATLVQPVGSPLSLECTVEGTSNPNLYWYRQAAGRGLQLLFYSVGIGQISSEVPQNLSASRPQDRQFILSSKKLLLSDSGFYLCAWELVGGGGNEQFFGPGTRLTVL.

The CDR3 reads CASSQDGNNPKEQYF. CDR3 DNA sequence: TGTGCCAGCAGCCAAGACGGAAACAACCCCAAGGAGCAGTACTTC. This chain uses TRBV14 with TRBJ2-7; the D is unclear. Trimming cost V 0 bases and J 7 bases, with 16 bases left between them. Germline CDR1 reads SGHDN; CDR2 reads FVKESK. The CDR3 has 15 amino acids.